This TCR beta chain was obtained from a study of blood T cell repertoires in COVID-19. TCRdb keeps only in-frame clones here, not all; method: immunoSEQ multiplex PCR. The sample has 140,000 to 150,000 clones, just under 80% seen once. The germline V gene has CDR1 SEHNR and CDR2 FQNEAQ (reference sequence). V was trimmed by 5 bases and J by 4 bases, leaving 9 bases between them. The CDR3 runs 12 residues. This chain joins TRBV7-9 and TRBJ2-7; D remains ambiguous. The sequenced material came from peripheral blood. The sequence was obtained from a woman aged 60-70 years with acute or convalescent COVID-19. The CDR3 bases are TGTGCCAGCAGCCACCTAACGTACGAGCAGTACTTC. Protein sequence: CASSHLTYEQYF.